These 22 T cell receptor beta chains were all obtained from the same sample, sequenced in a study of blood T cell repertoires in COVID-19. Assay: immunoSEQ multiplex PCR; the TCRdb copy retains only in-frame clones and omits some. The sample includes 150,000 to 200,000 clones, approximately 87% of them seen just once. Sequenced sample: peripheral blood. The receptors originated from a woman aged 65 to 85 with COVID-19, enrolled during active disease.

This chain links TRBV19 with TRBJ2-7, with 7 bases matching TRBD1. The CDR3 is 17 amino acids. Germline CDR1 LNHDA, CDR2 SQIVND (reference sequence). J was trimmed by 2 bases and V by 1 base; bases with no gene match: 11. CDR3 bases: TGTGCCAGTAGTATAGCTTACCCGGACAGGACCACCTACGAGCAGTACTTC. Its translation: CASSIAYPDRTTYEQYF. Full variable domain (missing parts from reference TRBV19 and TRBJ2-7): DGGITQSPKYLFRKEGQNVTLSCEQNLNHDAMYWYRQDPGQGLRLIYYSQIVNDFQKGDIAEGYSVSREKKESFPLTVTSAQKNPTAFYLCASSIAYPDRTTYEQYFGPGTRLTVT.

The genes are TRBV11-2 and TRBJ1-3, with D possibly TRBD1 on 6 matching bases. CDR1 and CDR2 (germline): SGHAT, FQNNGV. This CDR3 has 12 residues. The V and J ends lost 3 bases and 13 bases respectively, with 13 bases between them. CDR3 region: CASSFTPGQIYF. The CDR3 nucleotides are TGTGCCAGCAGCTTTACCCCGGGACAAATATATTTT.

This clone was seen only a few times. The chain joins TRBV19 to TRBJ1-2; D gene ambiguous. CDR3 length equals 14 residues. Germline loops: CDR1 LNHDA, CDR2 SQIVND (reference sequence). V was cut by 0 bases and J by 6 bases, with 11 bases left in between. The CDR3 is CASSIDEGANGYTF. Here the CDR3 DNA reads TGTGCCAGTAGTATAGATGAGGGTGCGAATGGCTACACCTTC.

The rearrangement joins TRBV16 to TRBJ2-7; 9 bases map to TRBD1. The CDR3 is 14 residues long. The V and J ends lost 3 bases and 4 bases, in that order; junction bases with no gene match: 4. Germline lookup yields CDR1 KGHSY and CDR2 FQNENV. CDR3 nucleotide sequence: TGTGCCAGCAGCCACCAACAGGGGGCGTACGAGCAGTACTTC. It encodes CASSHQQGAYEQYF.

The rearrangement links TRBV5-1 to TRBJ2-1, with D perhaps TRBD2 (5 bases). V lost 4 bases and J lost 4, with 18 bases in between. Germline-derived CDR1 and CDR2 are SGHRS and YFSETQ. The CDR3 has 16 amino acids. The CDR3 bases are TGCGCCAGCAGCCCAACCAGCGGAATAATTTACAATGAGCAGTTCTTC. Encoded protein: CASSPTSGIIYNEQFF.

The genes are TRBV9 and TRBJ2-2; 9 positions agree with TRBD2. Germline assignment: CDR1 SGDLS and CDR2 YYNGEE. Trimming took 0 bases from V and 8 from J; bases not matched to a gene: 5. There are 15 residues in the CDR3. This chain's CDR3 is CASSVDPSGTGELFF. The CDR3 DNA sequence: TGTGCCAGCAGCGTAGACCCTAGCGGGACTGGGGAGCTGTTTTTT.

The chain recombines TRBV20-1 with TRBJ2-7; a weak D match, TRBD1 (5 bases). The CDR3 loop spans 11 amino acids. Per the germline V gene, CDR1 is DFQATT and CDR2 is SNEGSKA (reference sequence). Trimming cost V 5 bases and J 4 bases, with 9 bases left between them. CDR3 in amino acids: CSAQTAYEQYF. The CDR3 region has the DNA TGCAGTGCTCAGACAGCTTACGAGCAGTACTTC.

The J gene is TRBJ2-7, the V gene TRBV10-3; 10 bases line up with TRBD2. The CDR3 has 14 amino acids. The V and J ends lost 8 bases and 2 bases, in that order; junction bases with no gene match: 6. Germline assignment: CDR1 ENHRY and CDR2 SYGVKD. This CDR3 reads CAIGSGGGTYEQYF. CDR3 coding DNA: TGTGCCATCGGGAGCGGGGGGGGAACCTACGAGCAGTACTTC.

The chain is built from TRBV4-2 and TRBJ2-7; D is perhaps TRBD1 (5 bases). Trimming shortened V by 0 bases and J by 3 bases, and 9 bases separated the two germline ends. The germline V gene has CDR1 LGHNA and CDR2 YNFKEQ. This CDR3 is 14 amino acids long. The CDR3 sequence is CASSQDRVHYEQYF. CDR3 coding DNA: TGTGCCAGCAGCCAAGACAGGGTTCACTACGAGCAGTACTTC.

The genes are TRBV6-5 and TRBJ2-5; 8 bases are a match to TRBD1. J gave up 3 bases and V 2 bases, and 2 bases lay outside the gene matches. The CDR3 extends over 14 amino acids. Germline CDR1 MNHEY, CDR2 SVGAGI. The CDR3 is CASSYGQGEETQYF. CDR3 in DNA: TGTGCCAGCAGTTACGGACAGGGAGAAGAGACCCAGTACTTC.

The CDR3 sequence: CASSPIVRTGGSGANVLTF. CDR3 nucleotides: TGTGCCAGCAGCCCAATCGTTCGGACAGGGGGCTCTGGGGCCAACGTCCTGACTTTC. The chain recombines TRBV5-5 with TRBJ2-6, with 10 bases identical to TRBD1. V gave up 4 bases and J gave up 0 bases; unmatched junction bases: 10. This CDR3 has 19 residues. Germline V CDR1 and CDR2: SGHKS, YYEKEE (reference sequence).

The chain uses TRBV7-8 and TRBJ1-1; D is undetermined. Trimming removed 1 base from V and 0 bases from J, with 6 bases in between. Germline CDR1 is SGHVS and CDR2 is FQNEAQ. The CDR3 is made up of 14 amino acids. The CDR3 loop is CASSLELMNTEAFF. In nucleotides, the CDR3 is TGTGCCAGCAGCTTAGAGCTCATGAACACTGAAGCTTTCTTT.

In nucleotides, the CDR3 is TGTGCCAGTAGCGATTTAGGGACACGTTCCCGGTCACCCCTCCACTTT. Protein product: CASSDLGTRSRSPLHF. The genes are TRBV19 and TRBJ1-6; a possible D gene is TRBD1 (6 bases). Germline CDR1 LNHDA, CDR2 SQIVND (reference sequence). CDR3 size: 16 residues. Trimming took off 6 bases at V and 10 bases at J, with 22 bases between the two ends.

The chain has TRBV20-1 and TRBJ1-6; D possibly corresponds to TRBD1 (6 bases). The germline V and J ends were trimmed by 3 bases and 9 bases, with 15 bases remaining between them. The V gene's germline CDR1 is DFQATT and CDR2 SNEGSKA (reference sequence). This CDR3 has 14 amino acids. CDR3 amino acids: CSASIPGQSSPLHF. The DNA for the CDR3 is TGCAGTGCTAGTATCCCCGGACAGTCTTCACCCCTCCACTTT.

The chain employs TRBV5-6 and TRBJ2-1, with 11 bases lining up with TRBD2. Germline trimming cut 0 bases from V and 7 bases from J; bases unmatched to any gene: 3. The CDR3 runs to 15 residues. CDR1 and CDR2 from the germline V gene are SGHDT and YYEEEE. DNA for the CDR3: TGTGCCAGCAGCTTGGTGGCTAGCGGGAGGAATGAGCAGTTCTTC. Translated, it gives CASSLVASGRNEQFF. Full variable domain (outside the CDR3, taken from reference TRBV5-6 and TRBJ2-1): DAGVTQSPTHLIKTRGQQVTLRCSPKSGHDTVSWYQQALGQGPQFIFQYYEEEERQRGNFPDRFSGHQFPNYSSELNVNALLLGDSALYLCASSLVASGRNEQFFGPGTRLTVL.

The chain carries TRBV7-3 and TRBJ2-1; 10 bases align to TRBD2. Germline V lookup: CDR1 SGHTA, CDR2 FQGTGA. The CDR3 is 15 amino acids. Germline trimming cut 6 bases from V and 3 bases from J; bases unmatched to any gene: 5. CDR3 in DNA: TGTGCCAGCAGTCGCACTAGCGGGAACTACAATGAGCAGTTCTTC. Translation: CASSRTSGNYNEQFF.

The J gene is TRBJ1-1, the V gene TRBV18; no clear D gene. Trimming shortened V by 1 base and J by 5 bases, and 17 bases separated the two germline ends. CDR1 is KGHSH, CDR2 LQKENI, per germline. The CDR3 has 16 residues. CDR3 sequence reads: CASSPQDRLTGTEAFF. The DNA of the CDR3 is TGTGCCAGCTCACCACAGGATAGGCTCACGGGGACTGAAGCTTTCTTT. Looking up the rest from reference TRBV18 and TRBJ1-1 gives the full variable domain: NAGVMQNPRHLVRRRGQEARLRCSPMKGHSHVYWYRQLPEEGLKFMVYLQKENIIDESGMPKERFSAEFPKEGPSILRIQQVVRGDSAAYFCASSPQDRLTGTEAFFGQGTRLTVV.

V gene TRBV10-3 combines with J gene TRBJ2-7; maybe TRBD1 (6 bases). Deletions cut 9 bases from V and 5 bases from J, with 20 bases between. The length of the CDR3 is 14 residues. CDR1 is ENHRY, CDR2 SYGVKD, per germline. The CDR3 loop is CAITGGQGTHEQYF. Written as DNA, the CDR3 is TGTGCCATTACCGGCGGTCAGGGGACCCACGAGCAGTACTTC.

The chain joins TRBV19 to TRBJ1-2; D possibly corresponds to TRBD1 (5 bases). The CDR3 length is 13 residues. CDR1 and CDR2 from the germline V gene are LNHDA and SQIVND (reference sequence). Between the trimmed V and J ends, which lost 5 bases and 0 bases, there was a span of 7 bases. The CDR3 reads CASSQGANYGYTF. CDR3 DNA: TGTGCCAGTAGTCAGGGTGCTAACTATGGCTACACCTTC.

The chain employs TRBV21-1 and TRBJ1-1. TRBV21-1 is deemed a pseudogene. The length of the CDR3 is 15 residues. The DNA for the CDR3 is TGTGCCAGCAGCAAAGTCCAGGAGGGCAACACTGAAGCTTTCTTT. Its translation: CASSKVQEGNTEAFF.

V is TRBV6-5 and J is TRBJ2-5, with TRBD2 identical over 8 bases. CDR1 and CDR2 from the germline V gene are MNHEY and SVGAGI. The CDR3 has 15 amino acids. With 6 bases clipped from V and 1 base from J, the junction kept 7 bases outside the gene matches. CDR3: CASSILAGSQETQYF. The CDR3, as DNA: TGTGCCAGCAGCATATTAGCGGGGTCCCAAGAGACCCAGTACTTC.

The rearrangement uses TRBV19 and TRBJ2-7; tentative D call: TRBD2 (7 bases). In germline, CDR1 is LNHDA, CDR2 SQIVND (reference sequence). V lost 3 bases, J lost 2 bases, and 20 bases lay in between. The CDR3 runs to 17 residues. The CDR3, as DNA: TGTGCCAGTAGTATGGGAGGGGGAGGTCTAGCGGCCTACGAGCAGTACTTC. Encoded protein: CASSMGGGGLAAYEQYF. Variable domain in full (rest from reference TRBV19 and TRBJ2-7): DGGITQSPKYLFRKEGQNVTLSCEQNLNHDAMYWYRQDPGQGLRLIYYSQIVNDFQKGDIAEGYSVSREKKESFPLTVTSAQKNPTAFYLCASSMGGGGLAAYEQYFGPGTRLTVT.